Reported below is one TCR beta chain. Its antigen is as yet unknown. This specimen includes other DNA sequences encoding the same CDR3. The entry originates in a study of shared clonotypes between healthy human individuals. Across the study: Aged 18 to 49, the donors were a couple of women and three men. Donors had three CD4 naive, three CD4 memory, two CD8 naive and one CD8 memory plate apiece. General study points: At large depth, rarefaction still showed sorted-subset sequencing to be incomplete.

Germline V CDR1 and CDR2: GTSNPN, SVGIG (reference sequence). V lost 0 bases and J 2 bases, leaving 5 bases between the germline ends. The CDR3 loop spans 13 amino acids. How the authors handled the data: Without quality scores, immunoSEQ junctional reads could not be filtered like full-length reads. The assay was immunoSEQ multiplex PCR, and TCRdb's table has in-frame clones only and misses some. Clonal size and the V and J genes are those of that table, whereas D and trimming came from the DNA. Counted here are over a million clones, roughly 96% occurring once; the ten biggest clones make up approximately 1.2%.

The receptor was derived from a man between 25 and 39 years old in good health. V is TRBV30 and J is TRBJ1-3; D call uncertain. Sequencing input: naive CD4+ T cells sorted from blood. Subset of the sample: CD45RA+ positively selected. CDR3 DNA: TGTGCCTGGAGTGTAACCGCTGGAAACACCATATATTTT. It specifies CAWSVTAGNTIYF.